This passage covers 9 T cell receptor beta chains from one sample sequenced in a study of memory CD4+ T cells and cytomegalovirus serostatus. Method: immunoSEQ multiplex PCR; TCRdb's copy keeps in-frame clones and lacks some. The sample lists about 92,000 clones, 75% to 85% occurring once. The sort gate was single viable CD3+CD4+CD8-CD45RO+ cells for memory CD4+ T cells. Sequenced material: memory CD4+ T cells from blood. These receptors were collected from an adult in good health and CMV-seropositive.

The chain is built from TRBV18 and TRBJ2-1; D is uncertain. V lost 1 base, J lost 3 bases, and 7 bases lay in between. Germline CDR1 and CDR2: KGHSH and LQKENI. The CDR3 is 14 amino acids. The CDR3 here is CASSPLGYYNEQFF. The CDR3 coding sequence is TGTGCCAGCTCACCACTGGGTTACTACAATGAGCAGTTCTTC.

J is TRBJ2-2 and V is TRBV5-1; either TRBD1 or TRBD2 may fit D (5 bases each). Trimming stripped 1 base from V and 2 bases from J, with 9 bases between. The CDR3 totals 15 residues. CDR1 and CDR2 from the germline V gene are SGHRS and YFSETQ. In DNA form, the CDR3 reads TGCGCCAGCAGCTTGCAAGGGGACAACACCGGGGAGCTGTTTTTT. Its translation is CASSLQGDNTGELFF.

This clone was seen just once. This chain uses TRBV4-1 with TRBJ2-3; unclear D gene. The CDR3 loop spans 16 amino acids. Germline CDR1 MGHRA, CDR2 YSYEKL. V lost 2 bases to trimming and J lost 0 bases, with 12 bases between them. CDR3 in amino acids: CASSQSRMASTDTQYF. The CDR3 bases are TGCGCCAGCAGCCAATCCCGAATGGCTAGCACAGATACGCAGTATTTT.

This clone was seen only once. This chain links TRBV7-9 with TRBJ2-1; 9 nucleotides agree with TRBD2. J was trimmed by 9 bases and V by 1 base; bases with no gene match: 7. This CDR3 is 15 amino acids long. Germline-derived CDR1 and CDR2 are SEHNR and FQNEAQ (reference sequence). Here the CDR3 reads CASSLVGTSKSEQFF. Written as DNA, the CDR3 is TGTGCCAGCAGCTTAGTTGGGACTAGCAAAAGTGAGCAGTTCTTC. Supplemented by reference TRBV7-9 and TRBJ2-1, the full variable domain reads DTGVSQNPRHKITKRGQNVTFRCDPISEHNRLYWYRQTLGQGPEFLTYFQNEAQLEKSRLLSDRFSAERPKGSFSTLEIQRTEQGDSAMYLCASSLVGTSKSEQFFGPGTRLTVL.

The chain links TRBV5-4 to TRBJ1-2, with D possibly TRBD1 on 6 matching bases. Germline CDR1 reads SGHNT; CDR2 reads YYREEE (reference sequence). This CDR3 contains 13 residues. The V and J ends lost 5 bases and 4 bases respectively, with 12 bases between them. CDR3 bases: TGTGCCAGCAGGCAGACAGGTGCCTATGGCTACACCTTC. Its protein is CASRQTGAYGYTF.

This clone has only one observation. The gene calls are TRBV7-8 and TRBJ2-2; 9 bases are shared with TRBD1. Germline CDR1 SGHVS, CDR2 FQNEAQ. The length of the CDR3 is 16 residues. After removal of 4 bases from V and 5 bases from J, the junction contained 8 bases not matched to a gene. The DNA for the CDR3 is TGTGCCAGCAGCTGGGCTAGGACAGGGGAAACCGGGGAGCTGTTTTTT. It specifies CASSWARTGETGELFF.

V is TRBV7-9 and J is TRBJ1-5; D is perhaps TRBD1 (5 bases). The V end lost 10 bases, the J end lost 7 bases, and 20 bases lay between the germline ends. In germline, CDR1 is SEHNR, CDR2 FQNEAQ (reference sequence). The CDR3 loop spans 14 amino acids. The CDR3: CAISLQAGDQPQHF. The CDR3 DNA sequence: TGTGCCATCTCCCTCCAAGCGGGGGACCAGCCCCAGCATTTT. The whole variable domain, remainder taken from reference TRBV7-9 and TRBJ1-5, is DTGVSQNPRHKITKRGQNVTFRCDPISEHNRLYWYRQTLGQGPEFLTYFQNEAQLEKSRLLSDRFSAERPKGSFSTLEIQRTEQGDSAMYLCAISLQAGDQPQHFGDGTRLSIL.

The chain recombines TRBV7-3 with TRBJ1-3; the D gene is possibly TRBD1 (6 bases). V was trimmed by 5 bases and J by 9 bases, leaving 14 bases between them. The V gene's germline CDR1 is SGHTA and CDR2 FQGTGA. The CDR3 has 13 residues. CDR3 in DNA: TGTGCCAGCAGCACAGTACAGGGCGGCACCATATATTTT. This gives the protein CASSTVQGGTIYF.

This clone occurred a few times. V is TRBV7-9 and J is TRBJ2-5; TRBD2 is a possible D gene (5 bases). Germline CDR1 is SEHNR and CDR2 is FQNEAQ (reference sequence). V lost 5 bases and J lost 5, with 12 bases in between. This CDR3 contains 13 residues. The CDR3 region is CASSMRTGETQYF. DNA for the CDR3: TGTGCCAGCAGCATGAGGACTGGGGAGACCCAGTACTTC.